The entry below describes one TCR beta chain. Its antigen is still unknown. Base qualities are missing; no much larger clone stands one base away. Based on the germline V gene, the CDR1 and CDR2 sequences are MDHEN and SYDVKM. The CDR3 goes from the cysteine to the phenylalanine over 12 residues. Solely the CDR3 DNA is kept, with 36 bases framed from the first base. The V and J ends are trimmed by 8 bases and 5 bases, leaving 9 bases between them. The sample is drawn from a study of blood T cell repertoires in COVID-19 (TCRdb year 2020). General notes on the study: Samples from collaborators originated in the United States, Italy and Spain and spanned both the acute and convalescent phases of COVID-19. The material from the prospective study consisted of cDNA or gDNA derived from T cells, B-cell-depleted T cells, or PBMCs. Deeply sampled blood TCRbeta repertoires from subjects exposed to, actively infected with, or recovered from COVID-19 were included in the dataset. The repertoires were released in a freely available public database meant as a resource for research on the immune response to SARS-CoV-2. The samples were drawn from two sources: the first 160 participants of the ongoing ImmuneRACE study, and over 950 subjects contributed by 6 global collaborators. A de-identified subject ID, COVID-19 status, age in years and sex were almost always included in the sample metadata. HLA class I and class II types, where available, came from metadata supplied by the sample provider rather than from assay-based typing. Findings and caveats that apply to the study as a whole: How much clinical and demographic metadata was included differed by source and by participant, and the metadata was provided uncurated.

Collaborating institutions collected whole blood in K2EDTA tubes following their own protocols. Collaborator samples were shipped for TCRbeta analysis as frozen whole blood, isolated PBMCs, or DNA extracted from either sample type. TCRbeta CDR3 regions were amplified from genomic DNA by means of the immunoSEQ Assay, a bias-controlled multiplex PCR. In the original analysis: Nucleated cell counts per sample were estimated from amplification of reference gene primers within the assay. Sequence reads were collapsed and filtered to measure the absolute abundance of every unique TCRbeta CDR3 rearrangement. Productive Simpson clonality was computed per sample as the square root of Simpson's diversity index over productive rearrangements. Drawn from immuneACCESS, this table holds only the in-frame rearrangements with V and J called that TCRdb kept. Clones are partly lost; checked studies trace under half to an unresolved V gene and leave the rest unexplained. The DNA was the basis for D and trimming; V, J and clone size are from that table. This sample is represented by tens of thousands of clones; under 85% of them were singletons. The ten largest clones take up less than 8% of the sample.

The TCR sequence derives from a man in his 60s with active COVID-19. Sequenced input: peripheral blood. This sequence uses TRBV28 and TRBJ2-2, and TRBD2 may be the D gene, going by 6 matching bases. The CDR3 protein: CASLGGTGELFF. The DNA reads TGTGCCAGCCTTGGGGGGACCGGGGAGCTGTTTTTT.